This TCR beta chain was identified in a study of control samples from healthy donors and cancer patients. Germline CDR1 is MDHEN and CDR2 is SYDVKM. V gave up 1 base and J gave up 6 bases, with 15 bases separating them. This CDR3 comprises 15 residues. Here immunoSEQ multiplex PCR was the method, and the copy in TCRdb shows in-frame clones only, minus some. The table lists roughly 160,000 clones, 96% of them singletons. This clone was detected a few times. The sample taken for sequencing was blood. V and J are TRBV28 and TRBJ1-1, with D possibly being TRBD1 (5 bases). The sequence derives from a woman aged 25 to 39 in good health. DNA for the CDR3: TGTGCCAGCAGTTTATCGGAGGCAGGGTTGGCTGAAGCTTTCTTT. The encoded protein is CASSLSEAGLAEAFF.